Listed below are T cell receptor beta chains from one sample, sequenced in a study of beta chain features in type 1 diabetes. Here immunoSEQ multiplex PCR was the method, and the copy in TCRdb shows in-frame clones only, minus some. The sample holds 600,000 to 650,000 clones; around 15% are singletons and the top ten take about 0.093%. Sequencing was done on a sample of naive CD4+ T cells from blood. The receptors stem from a man younger than 35 in good health. The CDR3 runs from the conserved cysteine through the conserved F or W. The D gene is left open where the match is weak.

D gene | V gene | CDR3 protein
NA | TRBV7-2 | CASSSPGSNEKLFF
TRBD2 | TRBV7-9 | CASSLRGRAGVGNEQFF
TRBD2 | TRBV7-2 | CASSPERGGRETQYF
NA | TRBV7-2 | CASSYEQYF
TRBD1 | TRBV11-2 | CASSLGGTGNRNTQYF
NA | TRBV6-5 | CASSYGRERGEQYF
TRBD2 | TRBV7-2 | CASSLPGLAGSDTQYF
NA | TRBV4-2 | CASSMTGELFF
TRBD1 | TRBV4-2 | CVQGARTYEQYF
TRBD2 | TRBV7-9 | CASSLKASGSGTQYF
NA | TRBV28 | CASSSSGQGFQPQHF
NA | TRBV15 | CATSRDRGDYGYTF
NA | TRBV7-9 | CASSVTVLSGNTIYF
NA | TRBV4-1 | CASSQDRAGGNTEAFF
NA | TRBV5-1 | CASSLALPEETQYF
TRBD2 | TRBV10-3 | CAISESSGRNNEQFF
TRBD1 | TRBV9 | CASSRDSMGSGNTIYF
NA | TRBV7-2 | CASSSGPQETQYF
TRBD2 | TRBV7-9 | CASSLVLALGETQYF
NA | TRBV21-1 | CASSKFFTPSGSMNEQFF
NA | TRBV27 | CASSLYQAGGELFF
NA | TRBV19 | CASSGGDRYTF
NA | TRBV18 | CASSPLPRPGELFF
TRBD2 | TRBV19 | CASTDGGLAGRDEQFF
TRBD1 | TRBV5-4 | CASSYGTGVEAFF
NA | TRBV7-2 | CASSTRRNAGELFF
TRBD1 | TRBV29-1 | CSAVGTGSSYEQYF
NA | TRBV9 | CASSVVPGGTLHF
NA | TRBV2 | CASSIKGQNTEAFF
NA | TRBV10-3 | CAISVQGPGANVLTF
TRBD1 | TRBV7-9 | CASSYGRTGTNTEAFF
TRBD2 | TRBV4-2 | CASSQTSGSSDEQYF
NA | TRBV7-2 | CASSPNRETQYF
NA | TRBV28 | CASRRRRERPYF
NA | TRBV6-5 | CASSPWATPYYGYTF
NA | TRBV20-1 | CSAWRGTEAFF
NA | TRBV6-5 | CASSTGRLVYGYTF
NA | TRBV7-3 | CASSAAGTAYEQYF
TRBD2 | TRBV15 | CATSLAGAQETQYF